This is a list of T cell receptor beta chains from one sample in a study of CD8+ T cells in alopecia areata. Sequencing was performed with immunoSEQ multiplex PCR; in TCRdb, only in-frame clones are kept and a portion is missing. The repertoire consists of some 200,000 clones, with 40% to 45% occurring once and the leading ten covering over 2%. Sample: CD4+ T cells sorted from blood, taken at roughly week 38, from a patient treated with tofacitinib. The receptors derive from a human donor with alopecia areata. Both conserved end residues are trimmed from each CDR3. A D gene is named only where the DNA matches it firmly. Size is stated for part of the rows, as once, few or many counts, or as a class when the clone is expanded.

>-|TRBV7-8|-
ASSLGGSGTGYT
>-|TRBV29-1|-
SAPLWGFNTEAF
>TRBD2|TRBV29-1|-
SVEDAPSGGTDTQY
>-|TRBV29-1|few
SVSGATNEKLF
>-|TRBV29-1|-
SVGGPQGIQY
>TRBD1|TRBV30|-
AWSNNRGRQPQH
>TRBD1|TRBV5-1|-
ASSGPGTGRYEQY
>-|TRBV2|few
ATRGDSNQPQH
>TRBD2|TRBV6-1|-
ASSARLAGTSYNEQF
>-|TRBV4-2|few
ASSQDRARGTDTQY
>TRBD1|TRBV14|-
ASSQQQGLGGYT
>TRBD1|TRBV5-1|few
ASSVGWTGSSYEQY
>TRBD2|TRBV5-1|-
ASSLAGGGMGEQY
>-|TRBV11-2|-
ASSSGLEDTQY
>TRBD1|TRBV10-3|-
AISESTGAGANVLT
>-|TRBV7-2|-
ASSFLAISTDTQY
>-|TRBV10-3|-
AISAAGASSYEQY
>-|TRBV14|-
ASSRPNQPQH
>-|TRBV6-1|-
ASSESEARPQH
>-|TRBV30|-
AWSGPEDQPQH
>-|TRBV7-2|-
ASSLGGNREQY
>-|TRBV15|-
ATSSGTVSSYEQY
>TRBD2|TRBV7-9|few
ASGRAYEQY
>TRBD1|TRBV28|-
ASSSGGVGNQPQH
>-|TRBV7-2|-
ASSIDGGARSYNEQF
>-|TRBV19|few
ASTLSGEYYEKLF
>-|TRBV29-1|-
SVDGGKHEQY
>-|TRBV25-1|-
ASSERYEQY
>-|TRBV29-1|-
SVGTAEETQY
>TRBD2|TRBV30|-
AWSSTSGSQETQY
>-|TRBV7-9|-
ASSLVPDTEAF
>TRBD2|TRBV7-8|few
ASSLGGLAGNIQY
>TRBD1|TRBV2|-
ASSRDRGADTQY
>TRBD2|TRBV5-1|few
ASSEQGLASYNEQF
>-|TRBV30|few
AWSRSGTGELF
>-|TRBV29-1|few
SASGTRNTGELF
>TRBD1|TRBV6-6|few
ASKGGGDAQPQH
>-|TRBV7-9|many
ASSSTREQY
>-|TRBV5-1|few
ASSLGLDRSYNEQF
>-|TRBV7-8|-
ASSPGRTTEAF
>-|TRBV7-2|-
ASSLEPISYEQY
>TRBD1|TRBV16|-
ASSPRQGGGYT
>-|TRBV30|once
AWSRQENYGYT
>-|TRBV29-1|-
SVTGPGERGYT
>-|TRBV7-7|-
ASSSGPTQETQY
>TRBD1|TRBV13|-
ASSTRQGPFPEAF
>-|TRBV5-4|-
ASSLDEAANQETQY
>-|TRBV7-9|few
ASSRDGKGETQY
>TRBD1|TRBV5-1|-
ASSSTTGSVYEKLF
>-|TRBV27|once
ASSLSSVQGNQPQH
>-|TRBV19|-
ASSRGWNTGELF
>TRBD1|TRBV30|-
AWGDSSSNQPQH
>-|TRBV5-1|-
ASSFVSGGTYEQY